What follows are 21 T cell receptor beta chains derived from one specimen sequenced in a study of cytomegalovirus exposure and HLA in healthy donors. PCR used 60 Vbeta primers and 13 Jbeta primers. Sequencing was performed with immunoSEQ multiplex PCR; in TCRdb, only in-frame clones are kept and a portion is missing. The repertoire consists of about 150,000 clones, with roughly four fifths occurring once and the leading ten covering 4.8%. Material for sequencing was PBMCs. The receptors stem from a girl between 10 and 17 years old in good health and CMV-seropositive.

The CDR3 DNA sequence: TGTGCCAGCAGTTACCAGGACAGGGGAGGGGAGCTGTTTTTT. It encodes CASSYQDRGGELFF. The V call is TRBV6-5, the J call TRBJ2-2; 9 bases are a match to TRBD1. V lost 2 bases and J lost 8; bases outside the gene matches: 3. Germline V gene lookup returns CDR1 MNHEY and CDR2 SVGAGI. This CDR3 spans 14 amino acids.

The chain is built from TRBV19 and TRBJ2-3, with 11 bases fitting TRBD2. This CDR3 has 17 residues. The germline V gene has CDR1 LNHDA and CDR2 SQIVND (reference sequence). The J segment lost 4 bases and the V segment lost 1 base, leaving 7 bases of the junction unmatched. The CDR3 nucleotides are TGTGCCAGTAGTATAGGAGGTAGCGGGGGGGCGTCAGATACGCAGTATTTT. Amino acids: CASSIGGSGGASDTQYF.

The chain joins TRBV9 to TRBJ2-1, with 7 nucleotides matching TRBD2. The CDR3 is made up of 16 amino acids. The germline V gene has CDR1 SGDLS and CDR2 YYNGEE. After removal of 3 bases from V and 2 bases from J, the junction contained 8 bases not matched to a gene. CDR3 bases: TGTGCCAGCAGCGCCCGGGGGGTTGCCGCCTACAATGAGCAGTTCTTC. It codes for CASSARGVAAYNEQFF.

The chain has TRBV2 and TRBJ2-1; TRBD2 matches at 14 bases. The ends lost 7 bases at V and 0 bases at J; junction bases unmatched: 5. CDR3 length equals 17 residues. CDR1 SNHLY and CDR2 FYNNEI come from the germline V gene. CDR3 nucleotide sequence: TGTGCCAGCACCCCCGGACTAGCGGGGGGCTCCTACAATGAGCAGTTCTTC. Its translation: CASTPGLAGGSYNEQFF.

The chain carries TRBV2 and TRBJ2-3; D is uncertain. The germline gives CDR1 SNHLY, CDR2 FYNNEI. CDR3 length: 13 amino acids. Deletions cut 3 bases from V and 6 bases from J, with 10 bases between. The CDR3 DNA is TGTGCCAGCAGTGAGTTCTGGGCCGATACGCAGTATTTT. Translating it yields CASSEFWADTQYF.

V gene TRBV7-9 combines with J gene TRBJ1-1; 7 bases agree with TRBD1. Germline V gene sequence: CDR1 SEHNR, CDR2 FQNEAQ (reference sequence). There are 17 residues in the CDR3. With 1 base clipped from V and 1 base from J, the junction kept 9 bases outside the gene matches. The CDR3: CASSLGAFTGENTEAFF. CDR3 sequence (DNA): TGTGCCAGCAGCTTAGGGGCTTTTACAGGGGAGAACACTGAAGCTTTCTTT.

This clone was picked up a small number of times. The V gene is TRBV5-8, the J gene TRBJ2-7, with 9 bases that match TRBD1. Germline V gene data show CDR1 as SGHTS and CDR2 as YDEGEE. The CDR3 is 15 amino acids. V shed 2 bases, J shed 0 bases, and the junction held 3 bases outside the gene matches. The CDR3 protein is CASSFRDRASYEQYF. CDR3 bases: TGTGCCAGCAGCTTCCGGGACAGGGCCTCCTACGAGCAGTACTTC.

The CDR3 sequence is CASSDLTPRDNYGYTF. In DNA form, the CDR3 reads TGTGCCAGCAGTGATTTAACTCCGAGAGATAACTATGGCTACACCTTC. The chain recombines TRBV25-1 with TRBJ1-2; D not certain. This CDR3 contains 16 residues. V was clipped by 3 bases and J by 1 base, with 15 bases between them. Germline CDR1 MGHDK, CDR2 SYGVNS.

The V gene is TRBV6-5, the J gene TRBJ1-1, with 8 positions matching TRBD1. Per germline, CDR1 MNHEY and CDR2 SVGAGI. Trimming at V came to 6 bases and at J to 10 bases, leaving 4 bases not matched to a gene. The CDR3 covers 11 residues. The CDR3 is CASRAQGAAFF. CDR3 coding DNA: TGTGCCAGCAGGGCTCAGGGGGCAGCTTTCTTT.

The chain is built from TRBV13 and TRBJ1-4; a possible D gene is TRBD1 (5 bases). Germline lookup yields CDR1 PRHDT and CDR2 FYEKMQ (reference sequence). V was clipped by 6 bases and J by 5 bases, with 13 bases between them. The CDR3 has 14 residues. CDR3 sequence reads: CASRLEGRNEKLFF. The DNA for the CDR3 is TGTGCCAGCAGGCTGGAGGGGCGGAATGAAAAACTGTTTTTT.

As to this clone: This same CDR3 is encoded by further DNA sequences in the sample. The chain recombines TRBV27 with TRBJ1-1, with D maybe TRBD1 (5 bases). Trimming pared 3 bases from V and 2 bases from J, leaving 7 bases between. Germline V gene lookup returns CDR1 MNHEY and CDR2 SMNVEV (reference sequence). The CDR3 runs to 13 residues. The CDR3 reads CASSFGGNTEAFF. As DNA, the CDR3 is TGTGCCAGCAGTTTCGGGGGAAACACTGAAGCTTTCTTT.

The V gene is TRBV19, the J gene TRBJ1-1; 7 bases fit TRBD1. The ends lost 5 bases at V and 7 bases at J; junction bases unmatched: 13. The CDR3 contains 15 residues. CDR1 and CDR2 (germline): LNHDA, SQIVND (reference sequence). The CDR3 DNA is TGTGCCAGTAGTCCCCACCGGGACAGAGCTTATGAAGCTTTCTTT. Amino acids: CASSPHRDRAYEAFF.

This sequence joins TRBV5-4 and TRBJ2-6; no clear D gene. From germline, CDR1 is SGHNT and CDR2 YYREEE (reference sequence). The V gene lost 9 bases and the J gene lost 1 base, with 8 bases spanning the gap. The CDR3 has 13 amino acids. For the CDR3, the DNA is TGTGCCACCTTCTTTTCTGGGGCCAACGTCCTGACTTTC. Translated, it gives CATFFSGANVLTF. The full variable domain, in which reference TRBV5-4 and TRBJ2-6 provide the parts outside the CDR3, is ETGVTQSPTHLIKTRGQQVTLRCSSQSGHNTVSWYQQALGQGPQFIFQYYREEENGRGNFPPRFSGLQFPNYSSELNVNALELDDSALYLCATFFSGANVLTFGAGSRLTVL.

The rearrangement uses TRBV7-6 and TRBJ1-1; no clear D gene. Trimming removed 2 bases at V and 1 base at J, with 5 bases between. The CDR3 loop spans 13 amino acids. The germline CDR1 and CDR2 sequences are SGHVS and FNYEAQ. The CDR3 sequence: CASSLTGNTEAFF. The CDR3 nucleotides are TGTGCCAGCAGCTTAACGGGGAACACTGAAGCTTTCTTT.

Remarks on this clone: Within the sample, other DNA sequences also encode this same CDR3. The gene calls are TRBV6-5 and TRBJ1-3; possibly TRBD1 for D (5 bases). This CDR3 has 15 amino acids. Germline CDR1 reads MNHEY; CDR2 reads SVGAGI. V shed 6 bases and J shed 0 bases, with 12 bases lying between them. The CDR3 bases are TGTGCCAGCAGCCTCGACAGTTTCTCTGGAAACACCATATATTTT. Amino acids: CASSLDSFSGNTIYF.

The rearrangement uses TRBV6-6 and TRBJ2-7, with TRBD1 matching over 10 bases. After removal of 2 bases from V and 2 bases from J, the junction contained 3 bases not matched to a gene. CDR3 length equals 15 residues. The germline V gene encodes CDR1 MNHNY and CDR2 SVGAGI (reference sequence). Written as DNA, the CDR3 is TGTGCCAGCAGTTACGGCGGACAGGGGGCCTACGAGCAGTACTTC. Protein product: CASSYGGQGAYEQYF.

This clone appeared once. This rearrangement joins TRBV25-1 to TRBJ1-2; 7 nucleotides line up with TRBD1. The CDR3 is made up of 15 amino acids. Germline V gives CDR1 MGHDK, CDR2 SYGVNS. The V and J ends lost 5 bases and 4 bases, in that order; junction bases with no gene match: 10. CDR3 nucleotides: TGTGCCAGCAGTCATTACCGGGACAGAGTCTATGGCTACACCTTC. The encoded protein is CASSHYRDRVYGYTF.

The V and J genes are TRBV7-9 and TRBJ2-3; the D gene is possibly TRBD2 (5 bases). The CDR3 loop spans 16 amino acids. Germline CDR1 SEHNR, CDR2 FQNEAQ (reference sequence). The germline V and J ends were trimmed by 2 bases and 2 bases, with 14 bases remaining between them. CDR3 in DNA: TGTGCCAGCAGCTTAAGGATCCTAGCCTCCACAGATACGCAGTATTTT. Translating gives CASSLRILASTDTQYF.

The gene calls are TRBV5-1 and TRBJ1-2; D remains ambiguous. Trimming removed 0 bases at V and 14 bases at J, with 17 bases between. There are 13 residues in the CDR3. Germline assignment: CDR1 SGHRS and CDR2 YFSETQ. The CDR3 DNA reads TGCGCCAGCAGCTTGGACTTGTTCCGGGATGGGACCTTC. This gives the protein CASSLDLFRDGTF. The full variable domain, completed using reference TRBV5-1 and TRBJ1-2, is KAGVTQTPRYLIKTRGQQVTLSCSPISGHRSVSWYQQTPGQGLQFLFEYFSETQRNKGNFPGRFSGRQFSNSRSEMNVSTLELGDSALYLCASSLDLFRDGTFGSGTRLTVV.

The J gene is TRBJ2-3, the V gene TRBV9; TRBD1 aligns across 9 bases. Trimming at V came to 3 bases and at J to 4 bases, leaving 12 bases not matched to a gene. The germline CDR1 and CDR2 sequences are SGDLS and YYNGEE. The CDR3 covers 17 residues. The CDR3 sequence is CASSARRGQGEADTQYF. The CDR3 nucleotides are TGTGCCAGCAGCGCACGTAGGGGACAGGGAGAAGCAGATACGCAGTATTTT. The full variable domain, with the rest looked up from reference TRBV9 and TRBJ2-3, is DSGVTQTPKHLITATGQRVTLRCSPRSGDLSVYWYQQSLDQGLQFLIQYYNGEERAKGNILERFSAQQFPDLHSELNLSSLELGDSALYFCASSARRGQGEADTQYFGPGTRLTVL.

The chain uses TRBV6-5 and TRBJ1-2, with D perhaps matching TRBD1 (5 bases). CDR3 size: 14 residues. Per germline, CDR1 MNHEY and CDR2 SVGAGI. V was pared by 6 bases and J by 5 bases, with 16 bases between. CDR3 protein: CASSSGGSVYGYTF. The CDR3 DNA follows: TGTGCCAGCAGCTCCGGGGGATCGGTATATGGCTACACCTTC.